These 20 T cell receptor beta chains were sequenced from one sample in a study of T cell repertoires in cytomegalovirus infection. TCRdb passed the reads through MiXCR, listing each CDR3 protein once. The sample comprises some 940,000 distinct CDR3 sequences, approximately 31% of which are singletons, and roughly an eighth rests with the top ten. For these TCRs, the target antigens are not known. The sample was cultured CD8+ T cells from PBMCs, taken from culture after CMV antigen stimulation. All receptors derive from a human donor in good health (CMV status not recorded). Some clones in this sample may be carry-over from other donors' samples.

This clonotype came up a few times. The chain carries TRBV2 and TRBJ1-1; no clear D. The CDR3 contains 15 residues. V lost 1 base and J lost 1, with 10 bases in between. Looked up from germline, CDR1 is SNHLY and CDR2 is FYNNEI. The CDR3 here is CASSEEESPNTEAFF. CDR3 coding DNA: TGTGCCAGCAGTGAAGAGGAGTCACCGAACACTGAAGCTTTCTTT.

This clonotype has a count of ten or more. CDR3 sequence: CASSLGRVAGVETQYF. The DNA of the CDR3 is TGTGCCAGCAGCCTCGGGAGGGTAGCGGGGGTCGAGACCCAGTACTTC. The chain couples TRBV7-9 to TRBJ2-5; 9 bases agree with TRBD2. Trimming cost V 5 bases and J 5 bases; bases outside gene matches: 12. The germline V gene has CDR1 SEHNR and CDR2 FQNEAQ (reference sequence). This CDR3 spans 16 amino acids.

This clonotype was seen many times. The rearrangement links TRBV7-8 to TRBJ2-1, with TRBD1 identical over 9 bases. Losses at the gene ends were 3 bases for V and 8 bases for J; bases not matched to a gene: 14. CDR3 size: 17 residues. Germline V gives CDR1 SGHVS, CDR2 FQNEAQ. As DNA, the CDR3 is TGTGCCAGCAGCTTCCGACCCCCGGGACAGGGTAACGATGAGCAGTTCTTC. It yields the protein CASSFRPPGQGNDEQFF. Full variable domain (outside the CDR3, taken from reference TRBV7-8 and TRBJ2-1): GAGVSQSPRYKVAKRGQDVALRCDPISGHVSLFWYQQALGQGPEFLTYFQNEAQLDKSGLPSDRFFAERPEGSVSTLKIQRTQQEDSAVYLCASSFRPPGQGNDEQFFGPGTRLTVL.

This clonotype was seen at least ten times. This chain joins TRBV4-1 and TRBJ2-5; no firm D call. This CDR3 spans 16 amino acids. Germline V gene lookup returns CDR1 MGHRA and CDR2 YSYEKL. Trimming pared 0 bases from V and 1 base from J, leaving 12 bases between. The CDR3 coding sequence is TGCGCCAGCAGCCAAGAGATAGGGCTGGTCCAAGAGACCCAGTACTTC. Residues: CASSQEIGLVQETQYF.

This chain links TRBV27 with TRBJ2-5; a weak D match, TRBD1 (6 bases). The germline gives CDR1 MNHEY, CDR2 SMNVEV (reference sequence). The CDR3 sequence is 15 residues long. The V end was cut by 0 bases, the J end by 5 bases, with 13 bases between. CDR3 protein: CASSLSIGGRETQYF. In DNA form, the CDR3 reads TGTGCCAGCAGTTTATCCATAGGGGGTCGGGAGACCCAGTACTTC.

This clonotype was observed a few times. The genes are TRBV27 and TRBJ2-1; TRBD2 matches 8 bases. V lost 2 bases, J lost 9 bases, and 9 bases stayed unmatched. The CDR3 is 15 amino acids. Per germline, CDR1 MNHEY and CDR2 SMNVEV (reference sequence). The CDR3 sequence is CASSLPGGAGGEQFF. CDR3 DNA sequence: TGTGCCAGCAGTTTACCCGGGGGGGCCGGCGGTGAGCAGTTCTTC.

Only a few counts were recorded for this clonotype. The gene calls are TRBV27 and TRBJ2-1, with TRBD1 identical over 9 bases. Germline trimming cut 5 bases from V and 2 bases from J; bases unmatched to any gene: 4. Germline assignment: CDR1 MNHEY and CDR2 SMNVEV (reference sequence). The CDR3 extends over 15 amino acids. The CDR3, as DNA: TGTGCCAGCAGTATAACAGGGGGCCCCTACAATGAGCAGTTCTTC. This translates into CASSITGGPYNEQFF.

This clonotype was counted a few times. The chain uses TRBV7-9 and TRBJ2-5; unclear D gene. The CDR3 loop spans 16 amino acids. Germline CDR1 SEHNR, CDR2 FQNEAQ (reference sequence). V lost 5 bases to trimming and J lost 0 bases, with 16 bases between them. The chain's CDR3 is CASSARDQPYQETQYF. For the CDR3, the DNA is TGTGCCAGCAGCGCAAGGGATCAGCCGTACCAAGAGACCCAGTACTTC.

This clonotype was counted between two and nine times. V gene TRBV19 combines with J gene TRBJ2-7; possibly TRBD2 for D (5 bases). Per the germline V gene, CDR1 is LNHDA and CDR2 is SQIVND (reference sequence). V lost 3 bases and J 0 bases, leaving 9 bases between the germline ends. There are 14 residues in the CDR3. The CDR3 loop is CASSMYGISYEQYF. The DNA of the CDR3 is TGTGCCAGTAGTATGTACGGGATCTCCTACGAGCAGTACTTC.

The chain has TRBV4-2 and TRBJ1-2; the D is unclear. There are 14 residues in the CDR3. CDR1 and CDR2 from the germline V gene are LGHNA and YNFKEQ. V lost 0 bases and J lost 4, with 9 bases in between. This chain's CDR3 is CASSQDPGSYGYTF. The DNA for the CDR3 is TGTGCCAGCAGCCAAGATCCGGGGAGCTATGGCTACACCTTC.

This sequence joins TRBV6-1 and TRBJ2-3, with TRBD2 matching 7 bases. V was clipped by 2 bases and J by 4 bases; unmatched bases: 12. Germline CDR1 and CDR2: MNHNS and SASEGT. This CDR3 is 17 amino acids long. For the CDR3, the DNA is TGTGCCAGCAGTGAAACATTGTGGACTAGTGGTTCAGATACGCAGTATTTT. It encodes CASSETLWTSGSDTQYF.

This clonotype was observed once. At one end, the junction sequence differs from germline, possibly due to a read error. This chain joins TRBV6-8 and TRBJ1-1; 7 bases agree with TRBD1. CDR3 size: 12 residues. The V gene's germline CDR1 is MNHGY and CDR2 SAAAGT. CDR3 residues: CANSPRQGEAFF. The CDR3 coding sequence is TGTGCCAACAGTCCCAGACAGGGAGAGGCTTTCTTT.

This clonotype was found once. This chain joins TRBV6-1 and TRBJ2-7; D possibly corresponds to TRBD2 (5 bases). Per the germline V gene, CDR1 is MNHNS and CDR2 is SASEGT. The CDR3 is 13 residues long. Trimming took 3 bases from V and 2 from J, leaving 8 bases between them. CDR3 nucleotide sequence: TGTGCCAGCAGTGACGGGGAAACCTACGAGCAGTACGTC. It specifies CASSDGETYEQYV.

In this sample, this clonotype turned up a few times. This chain joins TRBV7-8 and TRBJ2-3; 9 bases agree with TRBD2. Per the germline V gene, CDR1 is SGHVS and CDR2 is FQNEAQ. The CDR3 runs 16 residues. Unmatched junction bases numbered 10, after V lost 4 bases and J lost 5 bases. The CDR3, as DNA: TGTGCCAGCAGCTCTGGGCGGGGGGGCTTGGAAGATACGCAGTATTTT. It translates to CASSSGRGGLEDTQYF.

V gene TRBV6-5 combines with J gene TRBJ1-1; possible D gene TRBD1, 6 bases. CDR3 length equals 14 residues. V shed 4 bases and J shed 5 bases, with 14 bases lying between them. The germline V gene has CDR1 MNHEY and CDR2 SVGAGI. The CDR3 spells CASSSPGTKTEAFF. Here the CDR3 DNA reads TGTGCCAGCAGTTCCCCCGGGACAAAAACTGAAGCTTTCTTT.

J is TRBJ1-2 and V is TRBV6-5; D is unresolved. The germline V gene has CDR1 MNHEY and CDR2 SVGAGI. The CDR3 is 16 amino acids. V gave up 6 bases and J gave up 8 bases, with 25 bases separating them. CDR3 DNA: TGTGCCAGCAGCCCGGGCCAATCCTCGAGGATACAAGGCTACACCTTC. Translating gives CASSPGQSSRIQGYTF.

The chain combines TRBV4-1 with TRBJ1-1, with D possibly being TRBD1 (5 bases). The V gene lost 2 bases and the J gene lost 0 bases, with 16 bases spanning the gap. Looked up from germline, CDR1 is MGHRA and CDR2 is YSYEKL. This CDR3 is 17 amino acids long. CDR3 protein: CASSQYWGPGMNTEAFF. In DNA form, the CDR3 reads TGCGCCAGCAGCCAATACTGGGGACCGGGGATGAACACTGAAGCTTTCTTT.

This clonotype was found a few times. The gene calls are TRBV5-4 and TRBJ2-7; 9 nucleotides match TRBD1. Per the germline V gene, CDR1 is SGHNT and CDR2 is YYREEE (reference sequence). The junction had 8 bases not matched to a gene; V was cut back by 4 bases and J by 3 bases. CDR3 length: 15 residues. CDR3 nucleotide sequence: TGTGCCAGCAGCCGGGGGACAGGGACCGACTACGAGCAGTACGTC. This encodes CASSRGTGTDYEQYV.

At least ten counts were recorded for this clonotype. J is TRBJ2-7 and V is TRBV7-2; TRBD1 might be the D (6 bases). Trimming removed 5 bases from V and 0 bases from J, with 17 bases in between. Looked up from germline, CDR1 is SGHTA and CDR2 is FQGNSA. The CDR3 loop spans 16 amino acids. CDR3 loop: CASSNRAHNPSYEQYF. CDR3 coding DNA: TGTGCCAGCAGCAACAGGGCGCACAATCCCTCCTACGAGCAGTACTTC.

The chain couples TRBV15 to TRBJ2-7, with D perhaps being TRBD1 or TRBD2 (5 bases each). This CDR3 has 16 amino acids. From germline, CDR1 is LNHNV and CDR2 YYDKDF (reference sequence). V was cut by 2 bases and J by 7 bases, with 21 bases left in between. In DNA form, the CDR3 reads TGTGCCACCAGCAGAACTAGGTCAGGGTTGGGGTTGGAGCAGTACTTC. Amino acid sequence: CATSRTRSGLGLEQYF.